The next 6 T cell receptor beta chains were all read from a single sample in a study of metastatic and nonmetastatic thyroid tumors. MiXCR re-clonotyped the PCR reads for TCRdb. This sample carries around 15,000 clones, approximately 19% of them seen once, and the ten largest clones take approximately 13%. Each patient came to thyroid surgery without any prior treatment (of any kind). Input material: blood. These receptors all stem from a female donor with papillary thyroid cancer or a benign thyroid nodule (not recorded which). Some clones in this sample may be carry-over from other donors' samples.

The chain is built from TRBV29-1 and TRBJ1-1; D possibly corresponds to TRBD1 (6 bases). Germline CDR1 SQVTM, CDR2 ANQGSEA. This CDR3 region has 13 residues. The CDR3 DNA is TGCATCGGCAACCGGAAAGGGGGGACTGAAGCTTTCTTT. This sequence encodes CIGNRKGGTEAFF.

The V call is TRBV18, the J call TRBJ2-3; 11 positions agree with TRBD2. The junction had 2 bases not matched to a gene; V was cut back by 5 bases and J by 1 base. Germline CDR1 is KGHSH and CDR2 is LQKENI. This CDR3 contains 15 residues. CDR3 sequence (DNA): TGTGCCAGCTCATCGACTAGCGGGGGCACAGATACGCAGTATTTT. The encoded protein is CASSSTSGGTDTQYF.

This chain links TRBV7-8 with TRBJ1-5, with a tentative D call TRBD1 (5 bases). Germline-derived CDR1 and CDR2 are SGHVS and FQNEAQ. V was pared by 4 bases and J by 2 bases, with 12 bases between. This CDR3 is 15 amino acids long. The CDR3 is CASSSGTAGNQPQHF. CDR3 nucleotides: TGTGCCAGCAGCTCGGGGACGGCGGGCAATCAGCCCCAGCATTTT.

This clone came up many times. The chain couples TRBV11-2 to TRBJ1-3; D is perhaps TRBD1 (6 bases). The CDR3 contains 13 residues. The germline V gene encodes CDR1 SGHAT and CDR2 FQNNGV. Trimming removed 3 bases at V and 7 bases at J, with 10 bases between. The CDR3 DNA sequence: TGTGCCAGCAGCTTCAAGGGGGGGAACACCATATATTTT. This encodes CASSFKGGNTIYF.

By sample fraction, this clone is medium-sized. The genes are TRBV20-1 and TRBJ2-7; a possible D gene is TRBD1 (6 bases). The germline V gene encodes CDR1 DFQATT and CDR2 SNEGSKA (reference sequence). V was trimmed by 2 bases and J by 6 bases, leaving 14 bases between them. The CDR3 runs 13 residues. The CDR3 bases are TGCAGTGCTAGACTAACAGGGTCTACCGAGCAGTACTTC. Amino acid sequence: CSARLTGSTEQYF.

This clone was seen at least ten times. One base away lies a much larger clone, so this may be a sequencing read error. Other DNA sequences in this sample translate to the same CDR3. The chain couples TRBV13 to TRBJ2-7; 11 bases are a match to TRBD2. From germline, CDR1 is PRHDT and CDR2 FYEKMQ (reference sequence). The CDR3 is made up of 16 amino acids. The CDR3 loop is CASSGRLAGSSYEQYF. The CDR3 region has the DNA TGTGCCAGCAGCGGTCGACTAGCGGGAAGTTCCTACGAGCAGTACTTT.